Given below is one T cell receptor (beta chain) in context. The data stem from a study of blood T cell repertoires in COVID-19. Whole-study context: Samples representing acute and convalescent COVID-19 were sourced from the United States, Italy and Spain. Sources were T cells, B-cell-depleted T cells, or PBMCs; the material itself was cDNA or gDNA.

Original methodology: By means of reference gene primer amplification, nucleated cell counts were estimated. Data came from immunoSEQ multiplex PCR; TCRdb stores just in-frame clones and leaves some out. V, J and clone size derive from that table, while D and trimming were established from the DNA sequence. The repertoire holds around 15,000 clones, with roughly 91% as singletons. The sample taken for sequencing was peripheral blood. The TCR was taken from a man in his sixties with acute or convalescent COVID-19.

The DNA of the CDR3 is TGTGCCAGCATTATAGGACAGGGAACGGCGGAAAAACTGTTTTTT. It encodes CASIIGQGTAEKLFF. The chain is built from TRBV2 and TRBJ1-4; 8 positions agree with TRBD1. Looked up from germline, CDR1 is SNHLY and CDR2 is FYNNEI. V gave up 7 bases and J gave up 8 bases; unmatched junction bases: 12. The CDR3 contains 15 residues.